The 26 T cell receptor beta chains given below trace back to one sample, sequenced in a study of metastatic and nonmetastatic thyroid tumors. Prior to thyroid surgery, none of the patients had received any treatment. TCRdb reanalyzed the PCR reads via MiXCR. The sample comprises 25,000 to 30,000 clones, about 20% of which are singletons, and roughly 24% rests with the top ten. The specimen was blood. Every receptor here comes from a male donor with papillary thyroid cancer or a benign thyroid nodule (not recorded which). Some clones in this sample may be carry-over from other donors' samples.

This clone was recorded at least ten times. The chain recombines TRBV20-1 with TRBJ2-5; D uncertain. The CDR3 is 13 residues long. Looked up from germline, CDR1 is DFQATT and CDR2 is SNEGSKA (reference sequence). The V gene lost 4 bases and the J gene lost 5 bases, with 14 bases spanning the gap. Here the CDR3 DNA reads TGCAGTGCTAACGTTCTGGCCCGGGAGACCCAGTACTTC. Translation gives CSANVLARETQYF.

The chain combines TRBV6-1 with TRBJ1-1; D gene unclear. The CDR3 spans 11 residues. V lost 7 bases and J 0 bases, leaving 3 bases between the germline ends. Germline CDR1 reads MNHNS; CDR2 reads SASEGT. In nucleotides, the CDR3 is TGTGCCAGCACCGTGAACACTGAAGCTTTCTTT. Encoded protein: CASTVNTEAFF.

In its sample, this clone was seen many times. The J gene is TRBJ2-3, the V gene TRBV6-6, with 9 bases identical to TRBD2. Per germline, CDR1 MNHNY and CDR2 SVGAGI (reference sequence). With 2 bases clipped from V and 3 bases from J, the junction kept 3 bases outside the gene matches. The CDR3 length is 15 residues. CDR3 sequence: CASSYTSGSTDTQYF. The CDR3 DNA is TGTGCCAGCAGTTACACTAGCGGGTCTACAGATACGCAGTATTTT.

A word on this clone: This sequence may be a read error, since a much larger clone differs from it by one base. This rearrangement joins TRBV11-1 to TRBJ2-1, with 8 bases aligning to TRBD1. CDR1 and CDR2 (germline): SGHAT, FQDESV (reference sequence). The V segment lost 6 bases and the J segment 4 bases; nucleotides outside the gene matches: 8. This CDR3 spans 15 amino acids. DNA of the CDR3: TGTGCCAGCAGTCCGGACAGGGCGACGTACAATGAGCAGTTCTTC. Translated, it gives CASSPDRATYNEQFF.

The table lists this clone with many counts. This sequence may be a read error, since a much larger clone differs from it by one base. The same CDR3 can be traced to other DNA sequences in this sample. The rearrangement uses TRBV20-1 and TRBJ1-5; 7 bases fit TRBD1. The J segment lost 4 bases and the V segment lost 3 bases, leaving 9 bases of the junction unmatched. Germline V CDR1 and CDR2: DFQATT, SNEGSKA (reference sequence). This CDR3 has 15 amino acids. Here the CDR3 reads CSARTGDSGNQPQHF. Written as DNA, the CDR3 is TGCAGTGCTAGGACGGGGGACAGTGGAAATCAGCCCCAGCATTTT.

This clone was seen ten or more times. In DNA, the CDR3 is TGTGCCAGCTCACCCAGGACAGGGGGGAACATTCAGTACTTC. Protein sequence: CASSPRTGGNIQYF. The chain combines TRBV18 with TRBJ2-4; 10 bases fit TRBD1. The CDR3 is 14 amino acids. Looked up from germline, CDR1 is KGHSH and CDR2 is LQKENI. The trim removed 3 bases at V and 7 bases at J, leaving 3 bases unmatched.

This clone qualifies as medium-sized. The chain recombines TRBV6-4 with TRBJ2-2; D not certain. V was pared by 4 bases and J by 3 bases, with 6 bases between. The CDR3 totals 13 residues. CDR1 and CDR2 (germline): MRHNA, SNTAGT. The CDR3 region has the DNA TGTGCCAGCAGTGCAGGAGACACCGGGGAGCTGTTTTTT. This encodes CASSAGDTGELFF.

In its sample, this clone was seen many times. J is TRBJ2-5 and V is TRBV11-2; TRBD2 aligns across 9 bases. The germline CDR1 and CDR2 sequences are SGHAT and FQNNGV. CDR3 size: 16 residues. V was clipped by 1 base and J by 4 bases; unmatched bases: 7. CDR3 in amino acids: CASSLGGGGSGETQYF. Written as DNA, the CDR3 is TGTGCCAGCAGCTTAGGCGGGGGGGGAAGCGGAGAGACCCAGTACTTC.

At least ten counts were recorded for this clone. The chain combines TRBV27 with TRBJ2-2; 8 bases are a match to TRBD2. V trimming: 6 bases; J trimming: 4 bases; junction bases outside the gene matches: 4. The length of the CDR3 is 14 residues. Per the germline V gene, CDR1 is MNHEY and CDR2 is SMNVEV (reference sequence). The CDR3 DNA reads as TGTGCCAGCAGCGGGAGGGCGGGCACCGGGGAGCTGTTTTTT. Translation gives CASSGRAGTGELFF.

This clone was seen repeatedly, ten times or more. The V and J genes are TRBV20-1 and TRBJ1-4; D gene uncertain. Germline-derived CDR1 and CDR2 are DFQATT and SNEGSKA (reference sequence). The CDR3 is made up of 13 amino acids. V shed 3 bases and J shed 0 bases, with 5 bases lying between them. CDR3 DNA: TGCAGTGCTAGCGCTTCAACTAATGAAAAACTGTTTTTT. It yields the protein CSASASTNEKLFF.

The chain recombines TRBV2 with TRBJ2-1; weak D call: TRBD1 (6 bases). CDR1 is SNHLY and CDR2 is FYNNEI in the germline V gene. Trimming removed 4 bases from V and 8 bases from J, with 18 bases in between. The CDR3 contains 15 residues. The CDR3 is CASSVGGVTLDEQFF. CDR3 in DNA: TGTGCCAGCAGTGTAGGGGGTGTCACCCTCGATGAGCAGTTCTTC. Together with reference TRBV2 and TRBJ2-1, the CDR3 gives the full variable domain: EPEVTQTPSHQVTQMGQEVILRCVPISNHLYFYWYRQILGQKVEFLVSFYNNEISEKSEIFDDQFSVERPDGSNFTLKIRSTKLEDSAMYFCASSVGGVTLDEQFFGPGTRLTVL.

At least ten counts were recorded for this clone. CDR3 sequence reads: CASTRDRIKNTEAFF. The CDR3 bases are TGTGCCAGTACTCGGGACAGGATAAAGAACACTGAAGCTTTCTTT. The J gene is TRBJ1-1, the V gene TRBV19, with 8 nucleotides matching TRBD1. Germline V gene data show CDR1 as LNHDA and CDR2 as SQIVND (reference sequence). The CDR3 loop spans 15 amino acids. J gave up 1 base and V 7 bases, and 8 bases lay outside the gene matches.

In its sample, this clone was seen many times. J is TRBJ2-7 and V is TRBV7-9; TRBD1 aligns across 7 bases. CDR3 length equals 13 residues. Germline V gene lookup returns CDR1 SEHNR and CDR2 FQNEAQ (reference sequence). The trim removed 5 bases at V and 3 bases at J, leaving 4 bases unmatched. The CDR3 region has the DNA TGTGCCAGCAGCCGGACAGGAGACTACGAGCAGTACTTC. Translation gives CASSRTGDYEQYF.

V usage is TRBV11-3 and J usage is TRBJ2-3; D is possibly TRBD1 (6 bases). The CDR3 length is 15 residues. The germline V gene encodes CDR1 SGHNT and CDR2 YENEEA. The CDR3 DNA is TGTGGCCGCAGCTTAGTACAGGGATCGGGAGATACGCAGTATTTT. This gives the protein CGRSLVQGSGDTQYF.

This clone was found many times. This chain joins TRBV6-1 and TRBJ2-3; D possibly corresponds to TRBD2 (5 bases). The CDR3 contains 13 residues. V was cut by 6 bases and J by 5 bases, with 12 bases left in between. CDR1 MNHNS and CDR2 SASEGT come from the germline V gene. CDR3 bases: TGTGCCAGCAGAGAGGGAGTTGGAGATACGCAGTATTTT. Translating gives CASREGVGDTQYF.

By proportion, this clone is large. This chain's CDR3 is CASSDGQGETGELFF. CDR3 sequence (DNA): TGTGCCAGCAGTGACGGGCAGGGGGAAACCGGGGAGCTGTTTTTT. The V call is TRBV6-4, the J call TRBJ2-2, with 7 bases fitting TRBD1. V lost 2 bases, J lost 5 bases, and 5 bases stayed unmatched. The CDR3 loop spans 15 amino acids. Germline V lookup: CDR1 MRHNA, CDR2 SNTAGT.

In this sample, this clone turned up many times. A single base separates this from a much larger clone, so it may be a read error. The sample contains more than one DNA sequence encoding this CDR3. V and J are TRBV27 and TRBJ2-7, with D perhaps matching TRBD1 or TRBD2 (5 bases each). Germline V gene data show CDR1 as MNHEY and CDR2 as SMNVEV (reference sequence). The V gene lost 7 bases and the J gene lost 4 bases, with 8 bases spanning the gap. The CDR3 contains 11 residues. CDR3 nucleotide sequence: TGTGCCAGCAAGAGGGGTTACGAGCAGTACTTC. Translated: CASKRGYEQYF.

The chain recombines TRBV18 with TRBJ1-1, with D hard to call. This CDR3 is built from 13 residues. Trimming removed 3 bases at V and 4 bases at J, with 9 bases between. Germline CDR1 KGHSH, CDR2 LQKENI. The CDR3 sequence is CASSPGQGTEAFF. In nucleotides, the CDR3 is TGTGCCAGCTCACCGGGTCAAGGCACTGAAGCTTTCTTT.

This clone came up many times. The chain joins TRBV2 to TRBJ1-1; D is unresolved. The V gene lost 8 bases and the J gene lost 2 bases, with 21 bases spanning the gap. Germline CDR1 and CDR2: SNHLY and FYNNEI. CDR3 length: 16 amino acids. CDR3 coding DNA: TGTGCCAGCCGGGGTCTGGGCGGTGGGGTCAACACTGAAGCTTTCTTT. Translating it yields CASRGLGGGVNTEAFF.

This clone has at least ten counts. The rearrangement links TRBV29-1 to TRBJ2-5; TRBD1 matches at 8 bases. The CDR3 totals 14 residues. V was clipped by 6 bases and J by 2 bases; unmatched bases: 8. Germline lookup yields CDR1 SQVTM and CDR2 ANQGSEA. CDR3 sequence: CSVQIGTGQETQYF. CDR3 nucleotide sequence: TGCAGCGTGCAAATAGGGACAGGACAAGAGACCCAGTACTTC.

About this clone: Without the conserved terminal phenylalanine or tryptophan, this CDR3 likely stems from a read error. This chain joins TRBV5-1 and TRBJ1-1, with D unresolved. Germline CDR1 SGHRS, CDR2 YFSETQ. The length of the CDR3 is 13 residues. The CDR3 is CASIGRLNSEAFV. Written as DNA, the CDR3 is TGCGCCAGCATAGGACGGTTGAACTCTGAAGCTTTCGTT.

Comment on this clone: One end of the junction does not line up with germline, which may come from a read error. The CDR3 sequence is CCARDRVRATHTQYF. DNA for the CDR3: TGCTGTGCTAGAGATAGGGTAAGAGCGACACATACGCAGTATTTT. This chain uses TRBV20-1 with TRBJ2-3; D remains unclear. The CDR3 consists of 15 residues. Germline V gene sequence: CDR1 DFQATT, CDR2 SNEGSKA (reference sequence).

This clone was counted ten times or more. This sequence joins TRBV5-6 and TRBJ1-6, with TRBD1 matching over 7 bases. The CDR3 loop spans 13 amino acids. With 5 bases clipped from V and 9 bases from J, the junction kept 5 bases outside the gene matches. Looked up from germline, CDR1 is SGHDT and CDR2 is YYEEEE. CDR3 nucleotides: TGTGCCAGCAGTTCGACAGGGTTTTCACCCCTCCACTTT. This sequence encodes CASSSTGFSPLHF.

This clone was seen at least ten times. The V and J genes are TRBV6-6 and TRBJ1-5; D gene uncertain. From germline, CDR1 is MNHNY and CDR2 SVGAGI (reference sequence). The CDR3 totals 15 residues. Trimming removed 0 bases at V and 0 bases at J, with 6 bases between. The DNA of the CDR3 is TGTGCCAGCAGTTACTCAATTTATAGCAATCAGCCCCAGCATTTT. This translates into CASSYSIYSNQPQHF.

With regard to this clone: One junction end does not reproduce the germline sequence, and a read error may be involved. The genes are TRBV20-1 and TRBJ1-1, with TRBD1 matching over 7 bases. Germline CDR1 is DFQATT and CDR2 is SNEGSKA (reference sequence). The length of the CDR3 is 14 residues. The CDR3 loop is CSGRASTGDTDAFF. CDR3 nucleotide sequence: TGCAGTGGTAGAGCCTCCACAGGGGACACTGATGCTTTCTTT.

By proportion, this clone is medium-sized. The chain uses TRBV11-3 and TRBJ1-2; 7 bases line up with TRBD1. J lost 4 bases, V lost 8 bases, and 7 bases had no gene match. Germline V gene sequence: CDR1 SGHNT, CDR2 YENEEA. The CDR3 consists of 13 residues. CDR3 sequence reads: CASDGQGGYGYTF. In DNA, the CDR3 is TGTGCCAGCGACGGGCAGGGGGGCTATGGCTACACCTTC.